These 17 T cell receptor beta chains were all obtained from the same sample, sequenced in a study of OX40 agonist ivuxolimab in advanced cancers. Using immunoSEQ multiplex PCR, the repertoire was profiled, and TCRdb retains in-frame clones only, with some absent. The repertoire holds tens of thousands of clones, with 80% to 90% as singletons. The specimen was CD4+ or CD8+ T cells sorted from blood, collected in a trial of the OX40 agonist ivuxolimab. These receptors were taken from an adult with an advanced solid tumor such as melanoma, head and neck, liver or kidney cancer.

The chain is built from TRBV2 and TRBJ2-6; possible D gene TRBD1, 5 bases. The CDR3 loop spans 14 amino acids. The V end was cut by 6 bases, the J end by 0 bases, with 6 bases between. Germline loops: CDR1 SNHLY, CDR2 FYNNEI. CDR3 DNA sequence: TGTGCCAGCAGAGGGGACTCTGGGGCCAACGTCCTGACTTTC. Translating it yields CASRGDSGANVLTF. Variable domain in full (rest from reference TRBV2 and TRBJ2-6): EPEVTQTPSHQVTQMGQEVILRCVPISNHLYFYWYRQILGQKVEFLVSFYNNEISEKSEIFDDQFSVERPDGSNFTLKIRSTKLEDSAMYFCASRGDSGANVLTFGAGSRLTVL.

The chain is built from TRBV27 and TRBJ2-7, with a weak D call TRBD1 (6 bases). Per germline, CDR1 MNHEY and CDR2 SMNVEV (reference sequence). The CDR3 spans 14 residues. V was cut by 6 bases and J by 1 base, with 13 bases left in between. CDR3 sequence (DNA): TGTGCCAGCAGAATCCGACAGGTTTCCTACGAGCAGTACTTC. Its protein product is CASRIRQVSYEQYF.

This clone was observed a handful of times. The chain is built from TRBV7-9 and TRBJ1-1; D uncertain. The germline V gene encodes CDR1 SEHNR and CDR2 FQNEAQ (reference sequence). V dropped 0 bases and J dropped 1 base, with 6 bases sitting between them. This CDR3 has 14 residues. CDR3 nucleotides: TGTGCCAGCAGCTTAGCGTACAGGAACACTGAAGCTTTCTTT. Translation: CASSLAYRNTEAFF.

V is TRBV10-3 and J is TRBJ1-5, with TRBD1 identical over 10 bases. The trim removed 5 bases at V and 4 bases at J, leaving 2 bases unmatched. The CDR3 is made up of 14 amino acids. In germline, CDR1 is ENHRY, CDR2 SYGVKD. The CDR3 spells CAISKDRGNQPQHF. The CDR3 DNA reads TGTGCCATCAGTAAGGACAGGGGGAATCAGCCCCAGCATTTT.

In the case of this clone: The same CDR3 also results from other DNA sequences found in this sample. J is TRBJ2-7 and V is TRBV18; 10 nucleotides agree with TRBD1. The CDR3 sequence is 14 residues long. Trimming cost V 3 bases and J 2 bases; bases outside gene matches: 1. Germline lookup yields CDR1 KGHSH and CDR2 LQKENI. CDR3 amino acids: CASSPGQGTYEQYF. CDR3 bases: TGTGCCAGCTCACCGGGACAGGGGACCTACGAGCAGTACTTC.

V and J are TRBV13 and TRBJ1-3, with D possibly being TRBD1 (6 bases). Trimming stripped 2 bases from V and 1 base from J, with 12 bases between. The germline V gene has CDR1 PRHDT and CDR2 FYEKMQ (reference sequence). The CDR3 is 16 amino acids. This CDR3 reads CASSLRGWGSGNTIYF. CDR3 coding DNA: TGTGCCAGCAGCTTAAGGGGGTGGGGATCTGGAAACACCATATATTTT.

The chain joins TRBV30 to TRBJ1-1; the D gene is possibly TRBD1 (5 bases). The CDR3 spans 10 residues. V was trimmed by 5 bases and J by 5 bases, leaving 6 bases between them. Germline V gene sequence: CDR1 GTSNPN, CDR2 SVGIG (reference sequence). The CDR3 loop reads CAWGGTEAFF. Written as DNA, the CDR3 is TGTGCCTGGGGGGGAACTGAAGCTTTCTTT.

This chain joins TRBV4-1 and TRBJ1-2; D not resolved. This CDR3 spans 16 amino acids. Per the germline V gene, CDR1 is MGHRA and CDR2 is YSYEKL. Deletions cut 0 bases from V and 4 bases from J, with 15 bases between. Written as DNA, the CDR3 is TGCGCCAGCAGCCAAGAACCAGTGGGCAACCTCTATGGCTACACCTTC. Its translation is CASSQEPVGNLYGYTF.

The chain links TRBV27 to TRBJ1-5, with 7 bases that match TRBD1. Per the germline V gene, CDR1 is MNHEY and CDR2 is SMNVEV (reference sequence). V gave up 5 bases and J gave up 0 bases; unmatched junction bases: 4. This CDR3 has 15 residues. This chain's CDR3 is CASSKDRYSNQPQHF. DNA of the CDR3: TGTGCCAGCAGTAAGGACAGGTATAGCAATCAGCCCCAGCATTTT.

The rearrangement joins TRBV28 to TRBJ1-5; the D gene is possibly TRBD1 (5 bases). The CDR3 has 15 residues. Trimming cost V 4 bases and J 11 bases, with 21 bases left between them. CDR1 and CDR2 from the germline V gene are MDHEN and SYDVKM. CDR3 DNA sequence: TGTGCCAGCAGTTCCCGGGGGGACGGTCTGAGGGCCCAGCATTTT. Encoded protein: CASSSRGDGLRAQHF.

V and J are TRBV6-1 and TRBJ2-7; no clear D gene. Germline V gene sequence: CDR1 MNHNS, CDR2 SASEGT. The CDR3 consists of 16 residues. The V gene lost 1 base and the J gene lost 3 bases, with 16 bases spanning the gap. The CDR3 DNA reads TGTGCCAGCAGTGAAGACTGGCGGTCAGGCCTCTACGAGCAGTACTTC. Its protein is CASSEDWRSGLYEQYF.

The chain couples TRBV5-6 to TRBJ2-6; a possible D gene is TRBD2 (6 bases). Trimming shortened V by 3 bases and J by 2 bases, and 12 bases separated the two germline ends. The V gene's germline CDR1 is SGHDT and CDR2 YYEEEE. The CDR3 has 16 residues. The CDR3 spells CASSSLGGTGANVLTF. The CDR3 DNA sequence: TGTGCCAGCAGCTCCCTGGGGGGTACTGGGGCCAACGTCCTGACTTTC.

CDR3 protein: CASSNEGSSYEQYF. In DNA form, the CDR3 reads TGTGCCAGCAGTAACGAGGGTTCCTCCTACGAGCAGTACTTC. This chain uses TRBV6-1 with TRBJ2-7, with D possibly being TRBD2 (5 bases). Per germline, CDR1 MNHNS and CDR2 SASEGT. The CDR3 loop spans 14 amino acids. V was pared by 5 bases and J by 0 bases, with 11 bases between.

The gene calls are TRBV5-1 and TRBJ2-1; 10 bases align to TRBD1. CDR1 and CDR2 from the germline V gene are SGHRS and YFSETQ. Trimming took 0 bases from V and 7 from J; bases not matched to a gene: 1. The CDR3 spans 14 residues. The CDR3: CASSLGTGGNEQFF. The CDR3 nucleotides are TGCGCCAGCAGCTTGGGGACAGGGGGAAATGAGCAGTTCTTC.

CDR3: CASSGPGPRKGDEQFF. CDR3 sequence (DNA): TGTGCCAGCAGCGGACCGGGACCCCGAAAGGGCGATGAGCAGTTCTTC. The V call is TRBV5-4, the J call TRBJ2-1; D is perhaps TRBD1 or TRBD2 (5 bases each). V lost 4 bases to trimming and J lost 8 bases, with 22 bases between them. Germline CDR1 SGHNT, CDR2 YYREEE (reference sequence). This CDR3 is 16 amino acids long.

The chain joins TRBV28 to TRBJ2-5, with D possibly matching TRBD1 (5 bases). V lost 5 bases to trimming and J lost 4 bases, with 17 bases between them. The CDR3 runs 15 residues. Germline lookup yields CDR1 MDHEN and CDR2 SYDVKM. CDR3 in amino acids: CASSPLGQGGETQYF. The CDR3 DNA reads as TGTGCCAGCAGTCCCCTAGGGCAGGGTGGAGAGACCCAGTACTTC.

The CDR3, as DNA: TGTGCCAGCAGCCGACAGGGGAACACAGATACGCAGTATTTT. Amino acid sequence: CASSRQGNTDTQYF. This sequence joins TRBV11-3 and TRBJ2-3; 8 bases are shared with TRBD1. Trimming at V came to 5 bases and at J to 2 bases, leaving 3 bases not matched to a gene. This CDR3 has 14 amino acids. The germline CDR1 and CDR2 sequences are SGHNT and YENEEA. The complete variable domain, with remaining parts taken from reference TRBV11-3 and TRBJ2-3, reads EAGVVQSPRYKIIEKKQPVAFWCNPISGHNTLYWYLQNLGQGPELLIRYENEEAVDDSQLPKDRFSAERLKGVDSTLKIQPAELGDSAVYLCASSRQGNTDTQYFGPGTRLTVL.